The 14 T cell receptor beta chains below were found in one sample sequenced in a study of patients and donors after allogeneic stem cell transplantation. TCRdb reprocessed the RT-PCR reads with MiXCR, giving one entry per CDR3 protein. This sample has roughly 880,000 distinct CDR3 sequences, with approximately 19% found just once. The sequenced material came from blood, either unsorted or a sorted T cell fraction (not recorded which). These receptors all stem from a human donor who was either an allogeneic HSCT recipient or a stem cell or donor lymphocyte infusion donor (not recorded which). It is not recorded whose cells these are; they may come from a transplant donor.

This clonotype has just a few counts. This chain connects TRBV12-3 or TRBV12-4 to TRBJ2-5; no definite D call. The CDR3 has 14 residues. Deletions cut 2 bases from V and 7 bases from J, with 14 bases between. The DNA for the CDR3 is TGTGCCAGCAGTTTAAGCGCGTCAGCCGGGACCCAGTACTTC. Translation: CASSLSASAGTQYF.

This chain connects TRBV24-1 to TRBJ2-1; the D gene is possibly TRBD2 (5 bases). The germline V and J ends were trimmed by 5 bases and 5 bases, with 12 bases remaining between them. This CDR3 is built from 14 residues. The germline V gene has CDR1 KGHDR and CDR2 SFDVKD. CDR3 coding DNA: TGTGCCACCAGTGGTTATCGGGGTAACAATGAGCAGTTCTTC. Protein sequence: CATSGYRGNNEQFF.

V usage is TRBV11-2 and J usage is TRBJ2-4, with TRBD1 as a possible D gene (5 bases). The V gene lost 2 bases and the J gene lost 0 bases, with 8 bases spanning the gap. The CDR3 is made up of 15 amino acids. Per the germline V gene, CDR1 is SGHAT and CDR2 is FQNNGV. CDR3 DNA sequence: TGTGCCAGCAGCTTAATAGGGGCAGCCAAAAACATTCAGTACTTC. This translates into CASSLIGAAKNIQYF.

The V gene is TRBV6-4, the J gene TRBJ2-1; 7 nucleotides align to TRBD1. Germline values: CDR1 MRHNA, CDR2 SNTAGT. The trim removed 6 bases at V and 7 bases at J, leaving 9 bases unmatched. CDR3 length: 14 residues. The CDR3 is CASSRGSNSNEQFF. The CDR3 DNA reads as TGTGCCAGCAGCAGGGGGAGCAATTCGAATGAGCAGTTCTTC.

This clonotype was detected a few times. The V and J genes are TRBV29-1 and TRBJ1-2; a possible D gene is TRBD1 (5 bases). Germline values: CDR1 SQVTM, CDR2 ANQGSEA. There are 14 residues in the CDR3. Trimming cost V 4 bases and J 2 bases, with 14 bases left between them. CDR3 nucleotides: TGCAGCGTTGGGGGGGAGGGGATGAACTATGGCTACACCTTC. Its protein product is CSVGGEGMNYGYTF.

As concerns this clonotype: A read error may produce the germline difference seen at one junction end. The V gene is TRBV30, the J gene TRBJ1-1, with D maybe TRBD1 (5 bases). The length of the CDR3 is 15 residues. In germline, CDR1 is GTSNPN, CDR2 SVGIG (reference sequence). CDR3 residues: CARRRDGRLNTEAFF. The CDR3 DNA reads TGTGCCCGGAGAAGGGACGGTCGGCTGAACACTGAAGCTTTCTTT.

The CDR3 region is CASSFGWTYEQYF. The CDR3 nucleotides are TGTGCCAGCAGCTTTGGATGGACCTACGAGCAGTACTTC. The rearrangement links TRBV5-4 to TRBJ2-7; D is unclear. Germline V gene data show CDR1 as SGHNT and CDR2 as YYREEE (reference sequence). The CDR3 has 13 residues. V shed 2 bases and J shed 2 bases, with 8 bases lying between them.

The chain joins TRBV9 to TRBJ2-5, with TRBD2 matching over 11 bases. In germline, CDR1 is SGDLS, CDR2 YYNGEE. Germline trimming cut 7 bases from V and 1 base from J; bases unmatched to any gene: 3. This CDR3 is built from 14 residues. The CDR3 DNA follows: TGTGCCAGCGGGGGGACTAGCGGCCAAGAGACCCAGTACTTC. Residues: CASGGTSGQETQYF.

This clonotype was counted between two and nine times. The chain recombines TRBV12-3 or TRBV12-4 with TRBJ1-5; D might be TRBD1 (6 bases). This CDR3 has 14 amino acids. Trimming pared 0 bases from V and 6 bases from J, leaving 9 bases between. CDR3 bases: TGTGCCAGCAGTTTAGCCAGGGGTGGTCAGCCCCAGCATTTT. Its protein is CASSLARGGQPQHF.

This clonotype was detected only a few times. The chain recombines TRBV27 with TRBJ2-2; D remains unclear. CDR3 length: 13 residues. Per germline, CDR1 MNHEY and CDR2 SMNVEV (reference sequence). V lost 2 bases and J 6 bases, leaving 7 bases between the germline ends. The CDR3 bases are TGTGCCAGCAGTTTACAGCTTCCCGGGGAGCTGTTTTTT. Encoded protein: CASSLQLPGELFF.

This rearrangement joins TRBV6-1 to TRBJ2-6; 11 bases line up with TRBD1. Germline CDR1 and CDR2: MNHNS and SASEGT. CDR3 size: 17 residues. After removal of 4 bases from V and 0 bases from J, the junction contained 2 bases not matched to a gene. Here the CDR3 reads CASSAGTGGSGANVLTF. As DNA, the CDR3 is TGTGCCAGCAGTGCCGGGACAGGGGGCTCTGGGGCCAACGTCCTGACTTTC.

The chain is built from TRBV13 and TRBJ2-7, with D uncertain. The V and J ends lost 2 bases and 2 bases respectively, with 13 bases between them. In germline, CDR1 is PRHDT, CDR2 FYEKMQ (reference sequence). This CDR3 has 15 amino acids. CDR3 sequence: CASSLFALGTYEQYF. Here the CDR3 DNA reads TGTGCCAGCAGCTTATTTGCCCTTGGAACCTACGAGCAGTACTTC.

This clonotype was recorded a few times. The V call is TRBV24-1, the J call TRBJ2-2; no clear D gene. CDR3 length: 18 amino acids. V was clipped by 1 base and J by 0 bases, with 14 bases between them. Germline CDR1 reads KGHDR; CDR2 reads SFDVKD. The CDR3 bases are TGTGCCACCAGTGATTTCGGACGGAGCTCCGCGAACACCGGGGAGCTGTTTTTT. Translation: CATSDFGRSSANTGELFF.

This clonotype has just a few counts. The chain uses TRBV28 and TRBJ1-5; no clear D gene. This CDR3 is built from 14 residues. CDR1 and CDR2 from the germline V gene are MDHEN and SYDVKM. Trimming cost V 10 bases and J 7 bases, with 20 bases left between them. Written as DNA, the CDR3 is TGTGCCATCTCCGGAGGGCGGCCGGGACAGCCCCAGCATTTT. Amino acid sequence: CAISGGRPGQPQHF.